Included here is one TCR beta chain sequence, with context. Its antigen is as yet unknown. Rearranged V-D-J TRB sequences were amplified with a mixed TRB-A/B primer pool. TCRdb re-called the multiplex PCR reads with MiXCR, one entry per CDR3 protein. The table has more than 8,500 distinct CDR3 sequences, about two fifths seen once. This CDR3 has 15 residues. The germline V gene has CDR1 SQVTM and CDR2 ANQGSEA. V lost 1 base and J lost 5, with 17 bases in between. The source of the sample is a study of T cell repertoires in aging, cancer and after chemotherapy. Study details: Clear clonal overlap appeared across healthy donor samples taken over several months to years. The full dataset contained 7 million to 9.5 million TCR reads.

Study outcomes and limitations: Loss of evenness, beyond lost richness, contributed to age-related TCR diversity decline in cancer patients. Age-matched healthy donors had significantly more diverse, less clonal blood TCR repertoires than untreated cancer patients.

TCR beta rearrangements were amplified from peripheral blood genomic DNA. Sequencing input: blood. The gene calls are TRBV29-1 and TRBJ2-5, with D possibly TRBD1 on 5 matching bases. This TCR was sampled from a human donor in good health. DNA for the CDR3: TGCAGCGTTGAAGGGGTACAGGAGCCGTCTGAGACCCAGTACTTC. Translated: CSVEGVQEPSETQYF.